One TCR beta chain is described in this entry. The V gene end was trimmed by 5 bases and the J gene end by 7 bases; junction bases not matched to a gene: 10. CDR1 and CDR2 (germline): MNHEY, SVGAGI. The CDR3 is 14 amino acids. This specimen comes from a study of cytomegalovirus exposure and HLA in healthy donors. Primers for the PCR totalled 60 Vbeta and 13 Jbeta. Assay used: immunoSEQ multiplex PCR; TCRdb lists only in-frame clones, some missing. The data contain 90,000 to 120,000 clones, 65% to 85% of them seen just once; the ten biggest clones take up 2% to 2.5%. The chain joins TRBV6-5 to TRBJ2-5, with TRBD1 matching 7 bases. This receptor was obtained from a man aged 25 to 45 in good health and CMV-seronegative. Sequencing used PBMCs. In DNA form, the CDR3 reads TGTGCCAGCAGTCCTGGGACAGCCGGCGGGACCCAGTACTTC. Its protein product is CASSPGTAGGTQYF.